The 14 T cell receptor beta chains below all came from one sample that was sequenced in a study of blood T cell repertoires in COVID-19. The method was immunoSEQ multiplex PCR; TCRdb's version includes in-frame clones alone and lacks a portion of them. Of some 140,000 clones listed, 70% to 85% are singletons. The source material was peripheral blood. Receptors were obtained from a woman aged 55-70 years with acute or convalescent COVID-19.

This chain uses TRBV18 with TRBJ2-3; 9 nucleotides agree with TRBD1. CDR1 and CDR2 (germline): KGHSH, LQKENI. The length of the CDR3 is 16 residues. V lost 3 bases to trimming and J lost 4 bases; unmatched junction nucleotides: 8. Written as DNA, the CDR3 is TGTGCCAGCTCACCCCTATTGGGACAGGGATCAGATACGCAGTATTTT. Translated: CASSPLLGQGSDTQYF.

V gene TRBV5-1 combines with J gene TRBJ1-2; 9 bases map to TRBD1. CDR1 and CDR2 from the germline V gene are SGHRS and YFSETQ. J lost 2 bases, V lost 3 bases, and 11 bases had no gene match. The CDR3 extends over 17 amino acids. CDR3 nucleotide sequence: TGCGCCAGCAGCTCTTCACCACAGGGGGCCCCAAACTATGGCTACACCTTC. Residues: CASSSSPQGAPNYGYTF.

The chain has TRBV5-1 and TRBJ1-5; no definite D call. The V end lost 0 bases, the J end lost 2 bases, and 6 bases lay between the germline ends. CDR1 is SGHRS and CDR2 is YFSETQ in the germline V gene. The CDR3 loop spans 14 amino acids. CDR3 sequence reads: CASSLEGGNQPQHF. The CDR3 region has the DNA TGCGCCAGCAGCTTGGAAGGAGGCAATCAGCCCCAGCATTTT.

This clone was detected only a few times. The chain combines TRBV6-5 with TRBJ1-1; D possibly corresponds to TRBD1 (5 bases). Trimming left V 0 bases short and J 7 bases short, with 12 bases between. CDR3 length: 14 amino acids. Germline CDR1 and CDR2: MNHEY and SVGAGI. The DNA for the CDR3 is TGTGCCAGCAGTTACTCGGGTTCCAGGGTTGAAGCTTTCTTT. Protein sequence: CASSYSGSRVEAFF.

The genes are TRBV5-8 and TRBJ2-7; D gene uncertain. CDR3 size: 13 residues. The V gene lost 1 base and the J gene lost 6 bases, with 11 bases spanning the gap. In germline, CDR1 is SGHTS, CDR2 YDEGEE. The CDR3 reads CASSLMLYSEQYV. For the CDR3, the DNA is TGTGCCAGCAGCTTGATGTTATACTCCGAGCAGTACGTC.

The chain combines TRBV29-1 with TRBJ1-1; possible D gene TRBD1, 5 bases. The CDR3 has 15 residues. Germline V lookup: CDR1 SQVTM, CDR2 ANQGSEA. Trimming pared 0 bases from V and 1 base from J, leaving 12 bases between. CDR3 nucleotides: TGCAGCGTTGAAGAGGTGGGCAGGGCGAACACTGAAGCTTTCTTT. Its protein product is CSVEEVGRANTEAFF.

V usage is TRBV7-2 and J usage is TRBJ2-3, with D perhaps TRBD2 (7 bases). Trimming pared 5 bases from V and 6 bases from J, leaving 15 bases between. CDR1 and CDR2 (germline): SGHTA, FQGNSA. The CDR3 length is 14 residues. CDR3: CASSPWRGGDTQYF. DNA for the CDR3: TGTGCCAGCAGCCCTTGGAGGGGGGGGGATACGCAGTATTTT. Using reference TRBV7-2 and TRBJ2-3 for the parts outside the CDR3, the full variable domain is GAGVSQSPSNKVTEKGKDVELRCDPISGHTALYWYRQSLGQGLEFLIYFQGNSAPDKSGLPSDRFSAERTGGSVSTLTIQRTQQEDSAVYLCASSPWRGGDTQYFGPGTRLTVL.

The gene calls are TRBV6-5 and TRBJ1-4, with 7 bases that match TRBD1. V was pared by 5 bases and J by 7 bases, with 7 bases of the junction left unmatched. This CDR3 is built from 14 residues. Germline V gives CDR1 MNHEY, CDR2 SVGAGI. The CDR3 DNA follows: TGTGCCAGCAGTCAACAGGGGTTGGTTGAAAAACTGTTTTTT. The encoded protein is CASSQQGLVEKLFF.

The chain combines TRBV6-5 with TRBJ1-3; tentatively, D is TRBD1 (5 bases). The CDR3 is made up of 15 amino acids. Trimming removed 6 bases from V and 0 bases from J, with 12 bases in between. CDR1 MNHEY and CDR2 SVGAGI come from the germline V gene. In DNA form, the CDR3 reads TGTGCCAGCAGCCCACAGGTCTACTCTGGAAACACCATATATTTT. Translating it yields CASSPQVYSGNTIYF.

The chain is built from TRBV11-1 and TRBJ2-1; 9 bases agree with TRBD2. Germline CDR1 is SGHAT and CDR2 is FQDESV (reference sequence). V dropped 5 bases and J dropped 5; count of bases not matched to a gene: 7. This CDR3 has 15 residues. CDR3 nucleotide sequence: TGTGCCAGCAGCCATACGACTAGCGGACACAATGAGCAGTTCTTC. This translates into CASSHTTSGHNEQFF.

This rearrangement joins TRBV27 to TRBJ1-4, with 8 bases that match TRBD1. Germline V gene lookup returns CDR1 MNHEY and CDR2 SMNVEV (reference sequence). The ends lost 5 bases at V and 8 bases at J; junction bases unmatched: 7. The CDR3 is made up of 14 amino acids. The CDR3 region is CASSPQGAGEKLFF. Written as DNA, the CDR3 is TGTGCCAGCAGTCCGCAGGGGGCAGGAGAAAAACTGTTTTTT. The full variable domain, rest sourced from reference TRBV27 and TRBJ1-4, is EAQVTQNPRYLITVTGKKLTVTCSQNMNHEYMSWYRQDPGLGLRQIYYSMNVEVTDKGDVPEGYKVSRKEKRNFPLILESPSPNQTSLYFCASSPQGAGEKLFFGSGTQLSVL.

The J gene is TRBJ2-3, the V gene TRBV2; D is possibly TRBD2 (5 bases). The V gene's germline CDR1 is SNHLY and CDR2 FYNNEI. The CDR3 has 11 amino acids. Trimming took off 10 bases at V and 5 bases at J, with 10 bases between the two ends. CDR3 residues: CATPGKDTQYF. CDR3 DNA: TGTGCCACTCCCGGGAAAGATACGCAGTATTTT.

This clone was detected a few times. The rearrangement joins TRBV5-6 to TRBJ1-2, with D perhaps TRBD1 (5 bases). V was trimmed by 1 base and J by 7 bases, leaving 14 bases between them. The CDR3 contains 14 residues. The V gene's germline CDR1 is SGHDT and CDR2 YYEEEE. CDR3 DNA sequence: TGTGCCAGCAGCTTGCGGGGGTTAAGGGGTGGCTACACCTTC. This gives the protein CASSLRGLRGGYTF. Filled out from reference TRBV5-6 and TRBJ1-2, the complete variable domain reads DAGVTQSPTHLIKTRGQQVTLRCSPKSGHDTVSWYQQALGQGPQFIFQYYEEEERQRGNFPDRFSGHQFPNYSSELNVNALLLGDSALYLCASSLRGLRGGYTFGSGTRLTVV.

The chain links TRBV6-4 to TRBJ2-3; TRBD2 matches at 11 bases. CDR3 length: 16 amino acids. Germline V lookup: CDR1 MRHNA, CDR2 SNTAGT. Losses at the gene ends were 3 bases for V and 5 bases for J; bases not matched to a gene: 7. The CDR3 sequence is CASSEIAGGHGDTQYF. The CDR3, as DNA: TGTGCCAGCAGTGAAATAGCGGGGGGGCATGGAGATACGCAGTATTTT.